Shown below are 5 T cell receptor beta chains from a single sample sequenced in a study of human T cells and chemical hapten exposure. As for time point: patch test 3, about 24 weeks after DPC sensitization. Treatment reported: therapeutic diphenylcyclopropenone sensitization with weekly scalp DPC. TCRdb redid the calling of the RACE reads with MiXCR, one entry per CDR3 protein. The data show 150,000 to 200,000 distinct CDR3 sequences, with 24% seen just once and 2% to 2.5% held by the top ten. The sequences come from whole blood, collected in connection with sensitization to the hapten diphenylcyclopropenone (DPC). These receptors all come from a woman aged 40-49 years with alopecia areata. Some clones in this sample may be carry-over from other donors' samples.

This clonotype has just a few counts. This chain joins TRBV27 and TRBJ2-5, with D hard to call. V gave up 5 bases and J gave up 1 base, with 8 bases separating them. CDR1 and CDR2 (germline): MNHEY, SMNVEV (reference sequence). The CDR3 has 13 residues. The CDR3 here is CASSPQAQETQYF. The CDR3 nucleotides read TGTGCCAGCAGTCCCCAGGCCCAAGAGACCCAGTACTTC.

This clonotype turned up a few times. This chain joins TRBV5-6 and TRBJ2-3; 8 bases are shared with TRBD2. Trimming took 3 bases from V and 2 from J; bases not matched to a gene: 5. CDR1 SGHDT and CDR2 YYEEEE come from the germline V gene. CDR3 length: 15 residues. The CDR3: CASSYQREPTDTQYF. The CDR3 DNA sequence: TGTGCCAGCAGCTACCAGCGGGAGCCCACAGATACGCAGTATTTT.

This clonotype has a handful of counts. The chain has TRBV6-2 or TRBV6-3 and TRBJ2-7; 11 bases line up with TRBD1. V dropped 6 bases and J dropped 3; count of bases not matched to a gene: 10. Germline values: CDR1 MNHEY, CDR2 SVGEGT. This CDR3 comprises 16 residues. CDR3: CASSSLGQGEGYEQYF. The CDR3 nucleotides read TGTGCCAGCAGCTCCCTGGGACAGGGGGAAGGCTACGAGCAGTACTTC.

This clonotype was detected a few times. The chain carries TRBV27 and TRBJ2-5, with 8 nucleotides matching TRBD2. CDR1 is MNHEY, CDR2 SMNVEV, per germline (reference sequence). The CDR3 has 14 residues. V trimming: 5 bases; J trimming: 5 bases; junction bases outside the gene matches: 7. The CDR3 is CASSRAGVGETQYF. DNA of the CDR3: TGTGCCAGCAGTCGAGCGGGAGTCGGTGAGACCCAGTACTTC.

In its sample, this clonotype was seen a few times. The CDR3 DNA reads TGCAGTGTCATGACAGGGCACGAGCAGTACTTC. This gives the protein CSVMTGHEQYF. The V call is TRBV20-1, the J call TRBJ2-7, with 7 bases fitting TRBD1. The V segment lost 7 bases and the J segment 5 bases; nucleotides outside the gene matches: 5. From germline, CDR1 is DFQATT and CDR2 SNEGSKA (reference sequence). CDR3 length: 11 residues.